These T cell receptor beta chains were read from a single sample in a study of cytomegalovirus exposure and HLA in healthy donors. Measured with immunoSEQ multiplex PCR; TCRdb has only the in-frame clones, and not every one. Of 150,000 to 200,000 clones in the sample, over 70% were seen once. The sequencing sample was made of PBMCs. These receptors were taken from a woman between 25 and 40 years old in good health and CMV-seronegative. CDR3s include the opening cysteine and the closing phenylalanine or tryptophan. D genes are given only for firm matches. Rows may omit the clone size; those that give it use once, few, many or a size class.

TRBJ2-2 | NA | TRBD2 | TRBV7-9 | CASSLTSGGNTGELFF | TGTGCCAGCAGCTTAACCAGCGGGGGGAACACCGGGGAGCTGTTTTTT
TRBJ1-2 | NA | NA | TRBV29-1 | CSVDSQGQGNYGYTF | TGCAGCGTTGATTCCCAGGGCCAGGGCAACTATGGCTACACCTTC
TRBJ1-4 | NA | NA | TRBV4-2 | CASSQGRSSLNEKLFF | TGTGCCAGCAGCCAAGGACGGAGCTCCTTGAATGAAAAACTGTTTTTT
TRBJ1-5 | once | NA | TRBV30 | CAWSEEGGNQPQHF | TGTGCCTGGAGTGAGGAGGGTGGCAATCAGCCCCAGCATTTT
TRBJ1-5 | NA | NA | TRBV7-9 | CASSFTGNQPQHF | TGTGCCAGCAGCTTCACAGGAAATCAGCCCCAGCATTTT
TRBJ1-1 | once | TRBD1 | TRBV6-6 | CASSASRGFWEAFF | TGTGCCAGCAGTGCCAGCAGGGGGTTTTGGGAAGCTTTCTTT
TRBJ1-1 | NA | NA | TRBV2 | CASSAGFTEAFF | TGTGCCAGCAGTGCAGGGTTCACTGAAGCTTTCTTT
TRBJ1-3 | NA | TRBD1 | TRBV30 | CAWSPGTGKLNGNTIYF | TGTGCCTGGAGTCCGGGGACAGGGAAGTTGAATGGAAACACCATATATTTT
TRBJ1-5 | NA | TRBD1 | TRBV30 | CAWASGGQGGNQPQHF | TGTGCCTGGGCGAGTGGGGGACAGGGGGGTAATCAGCCCCAGCATTTT
TRBJ2-5 | NA | NA | TRBV18 | CASSTQPSGETQYF | TGTGCCAGCTCGACACAGCCGTCAGGGGAGACCCAGTACTTC
TRBJ2-7 | NA | NA | TRBV6-5 | CASSYQRGRTYEQYF | TGTGCCAGCAGTTACCAGCGCGGTCGGACCTACGAGCAGTACTTC
TRBJ1-5 | few | TRBD1 | TRBV10-3 | CAISRDSQMIVQHF | TGTGCCATCAGCAGGGACAGCCAGATGATCGTCCAGCATTTT
TRBJ2-4 | NA | NA | TRBV28 | CASSSPTTRGKNIQYF | TGTGCCAGCAGTTCACCAACCACAAGAGGCAAAAACATTCAGTACTTC
TRBJ2-5 | NA | TRBD2 | TRBV5-1 | CASSQTGLDFETQYF | TGCGCCAGCAGCCAAACGGGACTAGATTTTGAGACCCAGTACTTC
TRBJ2-7 | NA | NA | TRBV5-4 | CASSSSTGTQNSYEQYF | TGTGCCAGCAGTTCCTCCACCGGGACACAGAATTCCTACGAGCAGTACTTC
TRBJ2-7 | NA | NA | TRBV30 | CAWSPSDEQYF | TGTGCCTGGAGCCCTTCGGACGAGCAGTACTTC
TRBJ2-7 | few | NA | TRBV7-8 | CSSNQRQAYEQYF | TGTTCCAGCAACCAAAGGCAGGCATACGAGCAGTACTTC
TRBJ2-3 | NA | NA | TRBV5-1 | CASSLGVLLRGTDTQYF | TGCGCCAGCAGCTTGGGTGTCCTTCTGCGCGGCACAGATACGCAGTATTTT
TRBJ2-7 | once | TRBD2 | TRBV7-2 | CASSLVEWTSIEQYF | TGTGCCAGCAGCTTGGTAGAATGGACTAGCATTGAGCAGTACTTC
TRBJ2-5 | NA | TRBD2 | TRBV28 | CASSLLAGAYGSQYF | TGTGCCAGCAGTCTACTAGCGGGAGCTTATGGGTCCCAGTACTTC
TRBJ1-5 | medium-sized | NA | TRBV4-2 | CASSQPGDGNQPQHF | TGTGCCAGCAGCCAACCAGGGGATGGGAATCAGCCCCAGCATTTT
TRBJ2-7 | NA | NA | TRBV19 | CASSIGGTAYEQYF | TGTGCCAGTAGTATCGGAGGGACGGCTTACGAGCAGTACTTC
TRBJ1-1 | NA | NA | TRBV21-1 | CASSTRTPPTEAFF | TGTGCCAGCAGCACAAGGACACCGCCGACTGAAGCTTTCTTT
TRBJ2-7 | NA | NA | TRBV5-1 | CASASAGSNEQYF | TGCGCCAGCGCCTCGGCGGGGTCCAACGAGCAGTACTTC
TRBJ2-1 | NA | NA | TRBV28 | CASSPSGRTYNEQFF | TGTGCCAGCAGCCCCTCGGGTAGGACCTACAATGAGCAGTTCTTC
TRBJ2-7 | NA | NA | TRBV28 | CASSEFRVTYEQYF | TGTGCCAGCAGTGAATTCAGGGTCACCTACGAGCAGTACTTC
TRBJ1-4 | NA | TRBD1 | TRBV9 | CASSAATGVGEKLFF | TGTGCCAGCAGCGCCGCGACAGGGGTTGGTGAAAAACTGTTTTTT
TRBJ2-3 | once | TRBD2 | TRBV7-2 | CASSLALLAGGGTDTQYF | TGTGCCAGCAGCTTAGCCCTACTAGCGGGGGGAGGCACAGATACGCAGTATTTT
TRBJ1-2 | NA | TRBD1 | TRBV5-1 | CASSLGGTGGYGYTF | TGCGCCAGCAGCTTGGGAGGGACAGGGGGCTATGGCTACACCTTC
TRBJ1-5 | once | NA | TRBV7-2 | CASSLVVQLNQPQHF | TGTGCCAGCAGCTTAGTAGTACAGCTAAATCAGCCCCAGCATTTT
TRBJ1-5 | once | TRBD1 | TRBV6-6 | CASSLGQGSQPQHF | TGTGCCAGCAGTTTGGGACAGGGGTCTCAGCCCCAGCATTTT
TRBJ2-7 | NA | NA | TRBV2 | CASSESHRGYEQYF | TGTGCCAGCAGTGAAAGTCATCGGGGCTACGAGCAGTACTTC
TRBJ2-5 | NA | NA | TRBV6-1 | CASRRQVQETQYF | TGTGCCAGCAGGAGACAGGTCCAAGAGACCCAGTACTTC
TRBJ1-2 | NA | NA | TRBV14 | CASSVGQYYGYTF | TGTGCCAGCAGCGTCGGACAGTACTATGGCTACACCTTC
TRBJ1-1 | once | TRBD1 | TRBV6-4 | CASRAEGTGTEAFF | TGTGCCAGCAGGGCCGAAGGGACAGGGACTGAAGCTTTCTTT